Below, one T cell receptor (beta chain) is given with its context. This specimen belongs to a study of blood T cell repertoires in COVID-19. Germline-derived CDR1 and CDR2 are SEHNR and FQNEAQ (reference sequence). Germline trimming cut 5 bases from V and 3 bases from J; bases unmatched to any gene: 6. CDR3 length: 14 residues. Authors' methods: Counts of nucleated cells, estimated from reference gene primer amplification, were obtained. The table came from immunoSEQ multiplex PCR; TCRdb's copy has only in-frame clones and leaves some out. V and J calls plus clone size are reproduced from that table; the DNA served to infer D and trimming. The profile shows over 45,000 clones, 91% of them singletons.

This chain links TRBV7-9 with TRBJ1-1, with 7 bases aligning to TRBD1. The clonotype comes from a woman in her sixties with active or convalescent COVID-19. Material: peripheral blood. CDR3 nucleotide sequence: TGTGCCAGCAGCCAACGTCAGGGGGACACTGAAGCTTTCTTT. It specifies CASSQRQGDTEAFF.